These 20 T cell receptor beta chains originate from one sample sequenced in a study of blood T cells in healthy people across ages. Primers used in a second PCR of roughly 7 to 12 cycles were a sample-barcoded 5' primer and a J-beta primer mix. MiXCR, applied by TCRdb to the 5' RACE reads, yields one record per CDR3 protein. Of about 680,000 distinct CDR3 sequences listed, approximately 49% are singletons. Input material: blood. The receptors stem from a woman aged 55-70 years in good health.

The chain is built from TRBV2 and TRBJ2-5; possibly TRBD2 for D (6 bases). The ends were cut back, 1 base at V and 5 bases at J, with 8 bases in the middle. CDR3 length: 13 amino acids. The germline V gene has CDR1 SNHLY and CDR2 FYNNEI. The DNA for the CDR3 is TGTGCCAGCAGTGAAGAAGGAGGGGAGACCCAGTACTTC. Its protein is CASSEEGGETQYF.

V and J are TRBV15 and TRBJ2-2; TRBD1 aligns across 9 bases. CDR3 length: 17 amino acids. The trim removed 3 bases at V and 5 bases at J, leaving 10 bases unmatched. CDR1 is LNHNV, CDR2 YYDKDF, per germline (reference sequence). CDR3: CATSREKTGGRTGELFF. The CDR3 DNA is TGTGCCACCAGCAGGGAAAAGACAGGGGGAAGAACCGGGGAGCTGTTTTTT.

V usage is TRBV20-1 and J usage is TRBJ2-7; no definite D call. The J call is uncertain, as TRBJ2-5 better fits the DNA end. Germline lookup yields CDR1 DFQATT and CDR2 SNEGSKA (reference sequence). The CDR3 is 12 amino acids. The CDR3 DNA sequence: TGCAGTGCTAAACGTGCAGCGGAGACCCAGTACTTC. Its translation: CSAKRAAETQYF.

The chain has TRBV6-5 and TRBJ2-3; 10 bases map to TRBD2. There are 16 residues in the CDR3. V was clipped by 6 bases and J by 4 bases; unmatched bases: 10. CDR1 and CDR2 (germline): MNHEY, SVGAGI. In DNA, the CDR3 is TGTGCCAGCAGATACGGAGCGGGAGGGCCGTCAGATACGCAGTATTTT. Translating gives CASRYGAGGPSDTQYF.

This sequence joins TRBV27 and TRBJ1-5; TRBD1 matches 8 bases. Germline V gene sequence: CDR1 MNHEY, CDR2 SMNVEV (reference sequence). Trimming took 5 bases from V and 3 from J; bases not matched to a gene: 12. The CDR3 is made up of 17 amino acids. CDR3 protein: CASSLGQGQKINQPQHF. In DNA form, the CDR3 reads TGTGCCAGCAGTCTCGGACAGGGCCAGAAAATCAATCAGCCCCAGCATTTT.

In this sample, this clonotype turned up a few times. CDR3 residues: CASRADNEKLFF. CDR3 sequence (DNA): TGTGCCAGCAGGGCAGACAATGAAAAACTGTTTTTT. The chain employs TRBV27 and TRBJ1-4; D is uncertain. Trimming removed 6 bases from V and 5 bases from J, with 7 bases in between. The CDR3 spans 12 residues. Germline values: CDR1 MNHEY, CDR2 SMNVEV (reference sequence).

The CDR3 nucleotides are TGCGCCAGCAGCCTGGGACTAGCGGGACTCTGCGAGCAGTACTTC. It codes for CASSLGLAGLCEQYF. This chain links TRBV4-3 with TRBJ2-7, with TRBD2 matching 13 bases. The CDR3 covers 15 residues. In germline, CDR1 is LGHNA, CDR2 YSLEER. The J segment lost 6 bases and the V segment lost 4 bases, leaving 6 bases of the junction unmatched.

The chain has TRBV4-3 and TRBJ2-2; 9 bases are a match to TRBD2. Losses at the gene ends were 0 bases for V and 3 bases for J; bases not matched to a gene: 8. CDR3 size: 18 residues. The V gene's germline CDR1 is LGHNA and CDR2 YSLEER. CDR3 sequence (DNA): TGCGCCAGCAGCCAAGATCGGGGGCGGGAGGGATACACCGGGGAGCTGTTTTTT. Encoded protein: CASSQDRGREGYTGELFF.

The chain employs TRBV29-1 and TRBJ1-1, with 8 bases that match TRBD1. V lost 3 bases to trimming and J lost 7 bases; unmatched junction nucleotides: 7. The CDR3 has 13 residues. Germline values: CDR1 SQVTM, CDR2 ANQGSEA. CDR3 in DNA: TGCAGCGTTGATACCGGGACAGGAGGTGAAGCTTTCTTT. Protein sequence: CSVDTGTGGEAFF.

This clonotype occurred a few times. The rearrangement links TRBV2 to TRBJ2-5, with TRBD1 as a possible D gene (5 bases). Germline assignment: CDR1 SNHLY and CDR2 FYNNEI. This CDR3 spans 15 amino acids. V lost 2 bases to trimming and J lost 1 base, with 11 bases between them. CDR3 nucleotides: TGTGCCAGCAGTGAACAGGGATACATCCAAGAGACCCAGTACTTC. Amino acid sequence: CASSEQGYIQETQYF.

The gene calls are TRBV18 and TRBJ2-1; D unclear. The V gene lost 5 bases and the J gene lost 6 bases, with 20 bases spanning the gap. The germline V gene has CDR1 KGHSH and CDR2 LQKENI. This CDR3 region has 16 residues. The chain's CDR3 is CASSGLSGATGNEQFF. CDR3 nucleotide sequence: TGTGCCAGCTCAGGGCTATCGGGCGCTACCGGCAATGAGCAGTTCTTC.

The chain joins TRBV19 to TRBJ2-5; 9 bases are shared with TRBD1. The V and J ends lost 0 bases and 1 base, in that order; junction bases with no gene match: 3. Germline assignment: CDR1 LNHDA and CDR2 SQIVND (reference sequence). This CDR3 has 16 residues. The CDR3 region has the DNA TGTGCCAGTAGTATAGAGGACAGGGGCTTCCAAGAGACCCAGTACTTC. It translates to CASSIEDRGFQETQYF.

This sequence joins TRBV10-3 and TRBJ1-6; TRBD1 is a possible D gene (5 bases). The CDR3 has 14 amino acids. Trimming cost V 2 bases and J 7 bases, with 9 bases left between them. Germline lookup yields CDR1 ENHRY and CDR2 SYGVKD. DNA for the CDR3: TGTGCCATCAGTGAGGGGGCCAGGAATTCACCCCTCCACTTT. Translated: CAISEGARNSPLHF.

The chain carries TRBV7-9 and TRBJ2-7; 13 bases fit TRBD2. J gave up 7 bases and V 8 bases, and 5 bases lay outside the gene matches. CDR3 length: 13 amino acids. CDR1 is SEHNR and CDR2 is FQNEAQ in the germline V gene (reference sequence). The CDR3, as DNA: TGTGCCAGCGGACTAGCGGGAGTGGGTGAGCAGTACTTC. This gives the protein CASGLAGVGEQYF.

This clonotype occurred a few times. This sequence joins TRBV29-1 and TRBJ2-7; D is unresolved. Trimming took 4 bases from V and 3 from J, leaving 10 bases between them. The CDR3 is made up of 12 amino acids. Germline V gene data show CDR1 as SQVTM and CDR2 as ANQGSEA. The CDR3 is CSVGTQSYEQYF. The DNA of the CDR3 is TGCAGCGTTGGGACCCAGAGCTACGAGCAGTACTTC.

This clonotype was counted between two and nine times. The chain uses TRBV4-3 and TRBJ2-3; D not resolved. Germline-derived CDR1 and CDR2 are LGHNA and YSLEER. CDR3 length: 14 residues. The V end lost 1 base, the J end lost 4 bases, and 9 bases lay between the germline ends. The DNA for the CDR3 is TGCGCCAGCAGCCAAGTTACCCGCGCAGATACGCAGTATTTT. The encoded protein is CASSQVTRADTQYF.

A few counts support this clonotype. The chain's CDR3 is CASSAGRGGDTQYF. CDR3 in DNA: TGTGCCAGCAGTGCGGGCAGGGGAGGGGATACGCAGTATTTT. V and J are TRBV25-1 and TRBJ2-3, with TRBD2 as a possible D gene (7 bases). This CDR3 region has 14 residues. The germline V and J ends were trimmed by 4 bases and 6 bases, with 14 bases remaining between them. The germline V gene encodes CDR1 MGHDK and CDR2 SYGVNS.

The V gene is TRBV10-3, the J gene TRBJ2-7; the match to TRBD2 covers 10 bases. This CDR3 is 15 amino acids long. Unmatched junction bases numbered 5, after V lost 4 bases and J lost 2 bases. Germline CDR1 ENHRY, CDR2 SYGVKD. CDR3 sequence: CAISVAGTSAYEQYF. CDR3 coding DNA: TGTGCCATCAGTGTAGCCGGGACTAGCGCCTACGAGCAGTACTTC.

The chain carries TRBV7-2 and TRBJ2-5; TRBD2 agrees at 13 bases. The last part of the DNA fits TRBJ2-7 better; the J call may be wrong. CDR1 and CDR2 from the germline V gene are SGHTA and FQGNSA. This CDR3 comprises 18 residues. The CDR3 coding sequence is TGTGCCAGCAGCCCGCGGGGGGTGGGACTAGCGGGAAGCTACGAGCAGTACTTC. This encodes CASSPRGVGLAGSYEQYF.

This chain links TRBV20-1 with TRBJ2-5, with TRBD2 identical over 9 bases. After removal of 1 base from V and 5 bases from J, the junction contained 14 bases not matched to a gene. The CDR3 is made up of 17 amino acids. Germline V CDR1 and CDR2: DFQATT, SNEGSKA (reference sequence). CDR3 coding DNA: TGCAGTGCTAGAGTTAGGCTAGCGGGATTAACATGGGAGACCCAGTACTTC. Translation: CSARVRLAGLTWETQYF.